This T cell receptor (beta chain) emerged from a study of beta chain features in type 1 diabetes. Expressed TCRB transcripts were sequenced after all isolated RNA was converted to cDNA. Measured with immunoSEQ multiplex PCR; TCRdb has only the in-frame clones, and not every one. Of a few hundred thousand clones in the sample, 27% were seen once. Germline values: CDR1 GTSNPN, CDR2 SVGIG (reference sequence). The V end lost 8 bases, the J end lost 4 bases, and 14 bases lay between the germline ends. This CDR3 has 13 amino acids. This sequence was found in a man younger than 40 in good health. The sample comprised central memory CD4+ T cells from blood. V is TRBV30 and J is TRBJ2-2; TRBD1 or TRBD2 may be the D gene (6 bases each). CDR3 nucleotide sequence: TGTGCCGGGGGGCAAGGCATCACCGGGGAGCTGTTTTTT. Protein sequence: CAGGQGITGELFF.